These 26 T cell receptor beta chains originate from one sample sequenced in a study of lung T cells in sarcoidosis with Löfgren's syndrome. MiXCR was run by TCRdb on the reads, yielding one entry per CDR3 protein. The sample lists 1,100 or so distinct CDR3 sequences, 26% seen once, with 58% in the top ten. Sequencing input: CD4+ T cells from bronchoalveolar lavage. Source of these receptors: a human donor with sarcoidosis (Löfgren's syndrome or another form), or a control subject (not recorded which).

This clonotype is deemed medium-sized. This chain joins TRBV7-2 and TRBJ2-5; D unclear. The CDR3 length is 12 residues. In germline, CDR1 is SGHTA, CDR2 FQGNSA. Trimming pared 5 bases from V and 5 bases from J, leaving 9 bases between. CDR3 amino acids: CASSLRQETQYF. Written as DNA, the CDR3 is TGTGCCAGCAGCCTACGGCAGGAGACCCAGTACTTC.

This clonotype is large (0.1 to 1%) in the sample. The chain is built from TRBV3-1 and TRBJ2-5, with unresolved D. The V end lost 4 bases, the J end lost 2 bases, and 11 bases lay between the germline ends. Per the germline V gene, CDR1 is LGHDT and CDR2 is YNNKEL (reference sequence). This CDR3 is built from 14 residues. DNA of the CDR3: TGTGCCAGCAGCCGCCCTAGTGGGCAAGAGACCCAGTACTTC. Its protein is CASSRPSGQETQYF.

This clonotype is medium-sized in the sample. The chain joins TRBV6-1 to TRBJ1-2, with 8 bases fitting TRBD1. Trimming at V came to 8 bases and at J to 6 bases, leaving 14 bases not matched to a gene. The CDR3 length is 15 residues. Germline V gene lookup returns CDR1 MNHNS and CDR2 SASEGT. In DNA form, the CDR3 reads TGTGCCAGCTTTGGGGGAGTGACAGGGGCGGATGGCTACACCTTC. It codes for CASFGGVTGADGYTF.

This clonotype ranks as medium-sized (0.01 to 0.1%). The V gene is TRBV10-1, the J gene TRBJ2-7, with 11 bases matching TRBD1. The ends lost 5 bases at V and 7 bases at J; junction bases unmatched: 4. Germline CDR1 is WNHNN and CDR2 is SYGVQD (reference sequence). The CDR3 consists of 13 residues. The CDR3: CASSPDRGREQYV. CDR3 in DNA: TGCGCCAGCAGTCCGGACAGGGGGCGAGAGCAGTACGTC.

By share, this clonotype counts as medium-sized. The chain uses TRBV5-4 and TRBJ1-2; tentatively, D is TRBD1 (5 bases). CDR3 size: 14 residues. The germline V gene has CDR1 SGHNT and CDR2 YYREEE (reference sequence). V lost 4 bases to trimming and J lost 0 bases, with 10 bases between them. The CDR3 spells CASSPDTANYGYTF. Here the CDR3 DNA reads TGTGCCAGCAGCCCGGACACAGCTAACTATGGCTACACCTTC.

V usage is TRBV2 and J usage is TRBJ2-1, with 7 positions matching TRBD2. CDR1 SNHLY and CDR2 FYNNEI come from the germline V gene. The trim removed 5 bases at V and 4 bases at J, leaving 8 bases unmatched. The CDR3 contains 15 residues. CDR3 amino acids: CASSYQLRGYNEQFF. DNA of the CDR3: TGTGCCAGCAGTTATCAGCTGCGGGGGTACAATGAGCAGTTCTTC.

The gene calls are TRBV6-6 and TRBJ1-1; D gene uncertain. This CDR3 is built from 11 residues. CDR1 is MNHNY and CDR2 is SVGAGI in the germline V gene (reference sequence). The CDR3 loop is CASGGRYEEFF. DNA of the CDR3: TGTGCAAGCGGAGGAAGGTATGAAGAGTTCTTT.

By proportion, this clonotype is large. The junction departs from the called germline gene at one end, perhaps through a read error. This chain connects TRBV4-3 to TRBJ2-4; D is perhaps TRBD1 (5 bases). Germline assignment: CDR1 LGHNA and CDR2 YSLEER. CDR3 length: 15 residues. Here the CDR3 reads CASSQNQGTKNIQYF. The CDR3 region has the DNA TGCGCCAGCAGCCAAAATCAGGGAACCAAAAACATCCAGTACTTC.

In this sample, this clonotype turned up many times. This chain connects TRBV5-4 to TRBJ2-3; 8 bases are shared with TRBD1. V was pared by 5 bases and J by 6 bases, with 11 bases of the junction left unmatched. This CDR3 comprises 15 residues. Germline CDR1 reads SGHNT; CDR2 reads YYREEE (reference sequence). The CDR3 DNA follows: TGTGCCAGCAGGCAGCCCGGGACAGGCGCTGATACGCAGTATTTT. Translation gives CASRQPGTGADTQYF.

In this sample, this clonotype is medium-sized (0.01 to 0.1%). The J gene is TRBJ2-5, the V gene TRBV6-2 or TRBV6-3; D remains unclear. Germline V gene sequence: CDR1 MNHEY, CDR2 SVGEGT. CDR3 length: 11 residues. With 2 bases removed from V and 4 bases from J, the gap between germline ends came to 2 bases. For the CDR3, the DNA is TGTGCCAGCAGTTACGGAGAGACCCAGTACTTC. Protein product: CASSYGETQYF.

This clonotype is deemed medium-sized (0.01 to 0.1%). J is TRBJ1-5 and V is TRBV6-2 or TRBV6-3; D is ambiguous. Trimming removed 2 bases at V and 4 bases at J, with 15 bases between. The germline CDR1 and CDR2 sequences are MNHEY and SVGEGT. The CDR3 runs to 16 residues. The CDR3 loop is CASSYPPRRENQPQHF. The CDR3 DNA reads as TGTGCCAGCAGTTACCCCCCCCGCAGAGAGAATCAGCCCCAGCATTTT.

Sample share makes this clonotype medium-sized. The chain is built from TRBV29-1 and TRBJ2-1, with TRBD2 matching over 7 bases. The CDR3 extends over 12 amino acids. Germline loops: CDR1 SQVTM, CDR2 ANQGSEA. The V and J ends lost 5 bases and 8 bases, in that order; junction bases with no gene match: 6. As DNA, the CDR3 is TGCAGCGTTTTGGGGGAGGGTTATGAGCAGTTCTTC. Amino acids: CSVLGEGYEQFF.

By its share, this clonotype is medium-sized. The chain uses TRBV2 and TRBJ2-3; 12 bases fit TRBD2. CDR1 and CDR2 from the germline V gene are SNHLY and FYNNEI. The CDR3 sequence is 14 residues long. V shed 10 bases, J shed 2 bases, and the junction held 4 bases outside the gene matches. CDR3 sequence: CATTSGGTTDTQYF. Here the CDR3 DNA reads TGTGCCACCACTAGCGGGGGGACCACAGATACGCAGTATTTT.

Comments on this clonotype: This may be a read error, as it is one base from a much larger clone. Here the CDR3 omits its conserved ending phenylalanine or tryptophan, so a read error is the likely source. V usage is TRBV9 and J usage is TRBJ1-2; TRBD1 matches 7 bases. V trimming: 5 bases; J trimming: 0 bases; junction bases outside the gene matches: 10. This CDR3 spans 16 amino acids. The germline V gene encodes CDR1 SGDLS and CDR2 YYNGEE. The CDR3 coding sequence is TGTGCCAGCAGGGGACAGACCGTATACTCTAACTATGGCTACACCCTC. The encoded protein is CASRGQTVYSNYGYTL.

This clonotype was recorded at least ten times. The V gene is TRBV5-4, the J gene TRBJ1-1; D remains ambiguous. Trimming took off 7 bases at V and 6 bases at J, with 10 bases between the two ends. Germline V gene sequence: CDR1 SGHNT, CDR2 YYREEE (reference sequence). The CDR3 totals 11 residues. The CDR3: CASGRASEAFF. Here the CDR3 DNA reads TGTGCCAGCGGTCGTGCGTCTGAAGCTTTCTTT.

By share, this clonotype ranks as medium-sized. V and J are TRBV4-2 and TRBJ2-5; 11 nucleotides align to TRBD2. This CDR3 is built from 18 residues. Germline CDR1 reads LGHNA; CDR2 reads YNFKEQ. V was pared by 3 bases and J by 7 bases, with 16 bases of the junction left unmatched. CDR3 in amino acids: CASSHPQDSGGAGGTQYF. As DNA, the CDR3 is TGTGCCAGCAGCCACCCCCAAGATAGCGGGGGGGCCGGGGGGACCCAGTACTTC.

By sample fraction, this clonotype is large (0.1 to 1%). The genes are TRBV7-9 and TRBJ1-5, with D uncertain. The length of the CDR3 is 15 residues. V lost 4 bases and J 4 bases, leaving 14 bases between the germline ends. In germline, CDR1 is SEHNR, CDR2 FQNEAQ (reference sequence). CDR3 nucleotides: TGTGCCAGCAGCTCTGGGGATCGGTGGAATCAGCCCCAGCATTTT. It is translated as CASSSGDRWNQPQHF.

This clonotype was counted many times. The CDR3 sequence is CASSFYAGAGTEAFF. CDR3 bases: TGTGCCAGCAGTTTCTATGCGGGGGCGGGCACTGAAGCTTTCTTT. The V and J genes are TRBV12-3 or TRBV12-4 and TRBJ1-1; TRBD1 is a possible D gene (6 bases). The CDR3 loop spans 15 amino acids. Deletions cut 3 bases from V and 4 bases from J, with 15 bases between.

This clonotype qualifies as medium-sized. The DNA of the CDR3 is TGTGCCAGCAGTACCCGGGACAATTTCCAGCATTTT. Protein: CASSTRDNFQHF. This chain joins TRBV6-1 and TRBJ1-5; possible D gene TRBD1, 6 bases. The CDR3 sequence is 12 residues long. Germline V gives CDR1 MNHNS, CDR2 SASEGT. With 5 bases removed from V and 12 bases from J, the gap between germline ends came to 14 bases.

This clonotype ranks as medium-sized. This rearrangement joins TRBV12-3 or TRBV12-4 to TRBJ2-3; 9 nucleotides match TRBD2. V dropped 2 bases and J dropped 6; count of bases not matched to a gene: 6. The CDR3 covers 15 residues. The DNA for the CDR3 is TGTGCCAGCAGTTTAACAGCGGGGGGTTCGGATACGCAGTATTTT. It is translated as CASSLTAGGSDTQYF.

By proportion, this clonotype is large. The chain uses TRBV14 and TRBJ1-5, with 7 bases lining up with TRBD1. Germline values: CDR1 SGHDN, CDR2 FVKESK. With 3 bases clipped from V and 9 bases from J, the junction kept 11 bases outside the gene matches. The CDR3 is 15 amino acids. CDR3 in DNA: TGTGCCAGCAGCCAGACGGGGGGACAGAGTGCGCCCCAGCATTTT. Protein: CASSQTGGQSAPQHF. The full variable domain, with the rest looked up from reference TRBV14 and TRBJ1-5, is EAGVTQFPSHSVIEKGQTVTLRCDPISGHDNLYWYRRVMGKEIKFLLHFVKESKQDESGMPNNRFLAERTGGTYSTLKVQPAELEDSGVYFCASSQTGGQSAPQHFGDGTRLSIL.

Relative to its sample, this clonotype is medium-sized. The gene calls are TRBV6-1 and TRBJ1-3; D may be TRBD1 (6 bases). Germline V gives CDR1 MNHNS, CDR2 SASEGT. This CDR3 is 17 amino acids long. V was clipped by 5 bases and J by 2 bases, with 19 bases between them. CDR3 sequence reads: CASSSRTVYSAGNTIYF. The CDR3 nucleotides are TGTGCCAGCAGTTCGAGGACAGTCTATTCTGCTGGAAACACCATATATTTT.

This clonotype is categorized as medium-sized (0.01 to 0.1%). This sequence joins TRBV28 and TRBJ2-7; 11 bases agree with TRBD1. Germline trimming cut 7 bases from V and 6 bases from J; bases unmatched to any gene: 8. The CDR3 totals 14 residues. CDR1 MDHEN and CDR2 SYDVKM come from the germline V gene. As DNA, the CDR3 is TGTGCCAGCACTACCGGACAGGGGGCTGGCGAGCAGTACTTC. As protein: CASTTGQGAGEQYF. Filled out from reference TRBV28 and TRBJ2-7, the complete variable domain reads DVKVTQSSRYLVKRTGEKVFLECVQDMDHENMFWYRQDPGLGLRLIYFSYDVKMKEKGDIPEGYSVSREKKERFSLILESASTNQTSMYLCASTTGQGAGEQYFGPGTRLTVT.

This clonotype is medium-sized within its sample. The chain has TRBV28 and TRBJ1-1; TRBD1 is a possible D gene (6 bases). This CDR3 spans 11 amino acids. V lost 8 bases and J lost 11, with 15 bases in between. Germline-derived CDR1 and CDR2 are MDHEN and SYDVKM. The CDR3 DNA reads as TGTGCCAGCTCCATCACAGGGCTGGCTTTCTTT. It is translated as CASSITGLAFF. The complete variable domain, with remaining parts taken from reference TRBV28 and TRBJ1-1, reads DVKVTQSSRYLVKRTGEKVFLECVQDMDHENMFWYRQDPGLGLRLIYFSYDVKMKEKGDIPEGYSVSREKKERFSLILESASTNQTSMYLCASSITGLAFFGQGTRLTVV.

This clonotype was observed a single time. This chain joins TRBV6-2 or TRBV6-3 and TRBJ1-1; D is undetermined. Germline V CDR1 and CDR2: MNHEY, SVGEGT. Between the trimmed V and J ends, which lost 11 bases and 6 bases, there was a span of 10 bases. The CDR3 is 10 residues long. The CDR3 reads CAGGRSEAFF. The CDR3 DNA reads TGTGCCGGAGGAAGGTCTGAAGCTTTCTTT.

This clonotype is deemed large. The chain couples TRBV7-2 to TRBJ2-5; the D gene is possibly TRBD1 (6 bases). V was cut by 6 bases and J by 1 base, with 15 bases left in between. The CDR3 is made up of 15 amino acids. CDR1 SGHTA and CDR2 FQGNSA come from the germline V gene. This chain's CDR3 is CASSVGATLQETQYF. The CDR3, as DNA: TGTGCCAGCAGTGTGGGGGCCACCCTCCAAGAGACCCAGTACTTC.